This record covers a single T cell receptor (beta chain). The antigen it recognizes is unknown. Per-base qualities were not stored, and no clone one base away is much larger. The donors were healthy, HIV-negative adults with no recently reported acute infections or vaccinations. Every donor was a Caucasian adult residing in Nashville, Tennessee, USA. Magnetic negative selection was used to enrich CD4+ T cells, after which naive cells were positively selected on CD45RA and the negative fraction became the memory subset. After blood collection by leukapheresis, PBMCs were isolated using Ficoll-Histopaque density gradient centrifugation and then cryopreserved in the vapor phase of liquid nitrogen. Analytical flow cytometry was used to check the purity and quantity of every magnetically sorted T cell population. Each sorted fraction had its genomic DNA isolated and then quantified by UV absorbance on a Nanodrop 2000c.

This sample stems from a study of shared clonotypes between healthy human individuals (TCRdb year 2020). As for the study more broadly: The cohort included a few men and a couple of women between 18 and 49 years of age. For each donor, three plates each were used for CD4 naive and CD4 memory, two plates were used for CD8 naive, and one plate was used for CD8 memory. To estimate repertoire size and how much clonotype sharing occurs between individuals, the study deeply sequenced the blood TCR repertoires of about five healthy adults. To increase sequencing depth and limit assay-specific biases, different laboratories used diverse techniques to prepare libraries and sequence TCR repertoires. Per donor, leukapheresis produced somewhere between about 0.9 and 10 billion PBMCs. Overall study results and their limits: Pairwise subsampling led to the expectation that sequencing depth would affect the degree of clonotype sharing among donors. Sampling was limited to blood, and TCR repertoires in tissue likely differ from TCR repertoires in blood. Because the study included a small number of donors, the genetic and exposure-history diversity represented was limited. Estimated clonotype richness was generally larger for naive than for memory subsets. Clonotypes shared by all four sorted-subset donors showed higher generation probabilities than non-shared clonotypes. Across a few donors, around 5% of naive CD4, 3% to 4% of naive CD8, 2.3% of memory CD4, and 0.4% of memory CD8 clonotypes were shared. Even with the large sequencing depth, rarefaction of the sorted-subset datasets indicated that sequencing was incomplete.

Here V drops 1 base and J drops 1 base, and the junction holds 5 bases not matched to any gene. From cysteine to phenylalanine, the CDR3 is 15 amino acids long. Here the CDR3 DNA is all that survives: 45 bases in frame from base 1. CDR1 and CDR2 are drawn from the germline V gene (reference sequence): SGHNT, YYREEE. Using the deep immunoSEQ assay, multiplex PCR amplified TCR CDR3 regions from genomic DNA. Extracted genomic DNA from each cell subset was spread evenly across all wells of several immunoSEQ 96-well plates, with each plate serving as a replicate. For sorted subsets, 150 to 200 ng genomic DNA, equal to about 30,000 T cell genomes, was loaded into each replicate PCR. Purified libraries were quantified with a Qubit 3.0 fluorometer, sized on a Bioanalyzer 2100, and re-quantified with the KAPA Library Quantification kit. Every immunoSEQ 96-well plate was sequenced on a separate single-read 150-cycle Illumina NextSeq 550 flow cell. The authors' analysis ran thus. The immunoSEQ output contained only junctional sequences without quality scores, so filtering could not match that applied to full-length reads. Sequences were annotated with PyIR, a Python wrapper for IgBLAST v1.9, and V/J genes and CDR3 were assigned using IMGT germline references. Any read was removed if the V/J assignment was weak (E-value above 1e-6), the CDR3 was missing, or the read contained stop codons, out-of-frame junctions, or ambiguous translated residues. V3J clonotypes were defined by identical inferred V gene, J gene, and CDR3 amino acid sequence. Percentage overlap between repertoires was computed as shared unique clonotypes divided by the size of the smaller repertoire. RTK rarefaction, the Chao1 estimator, and Recon v2.1 estimates of unobserved clonotypes were used to assess repertoire richness. Generation probabilities were computed with OLGA for all TCRbeta clonotypes obtained by the gDNA method from several donors. In its TCRdb copy, this immuneACCESS table keeps in-frame sequences only and misses some clones. Where compared with another copy, unresolved V genes explain less than half of these, and the others have no known cause. Clonal size and the V and J genes are those of that table, whereas D and trimming came from the DNA. In all, the sample holds over 2 million clones, and roughly 94% of those were seen once. The biggest ten clones account for 0.1% to 0.15% of the sample.

The TCR originated in a man between 18 and 35 years old in good health. In this chain, TRBV5-4 is recombined with TRBJ2-7, and 7 junctional nucleotides match TRBD1. Sequencing was performed on naive CD4+ T cells sorted from blood. The cell subset or site label, read with the paper, signifies: CD45RA+ positively selected. The CDR3 protein sequence reads: CASSLLGQPSYEQYF. The nucleotide sequence is given as TGTGCCAGCAGCTTGTTGGGACAGCCGTCCTACGAGCAGTACTTC.